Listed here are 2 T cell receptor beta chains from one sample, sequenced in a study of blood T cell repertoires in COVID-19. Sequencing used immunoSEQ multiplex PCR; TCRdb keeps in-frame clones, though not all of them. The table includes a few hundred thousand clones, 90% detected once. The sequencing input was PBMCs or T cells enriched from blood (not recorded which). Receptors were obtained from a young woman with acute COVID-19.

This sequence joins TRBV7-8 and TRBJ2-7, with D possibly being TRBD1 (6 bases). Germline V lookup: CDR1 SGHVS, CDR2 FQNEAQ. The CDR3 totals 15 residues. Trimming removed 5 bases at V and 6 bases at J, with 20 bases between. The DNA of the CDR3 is TGTGCCAGCAGCCGTCGCGACAGGCTCTCCGGCGAGCAGTACTTC. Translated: CASSRRDRLSGEQYF.

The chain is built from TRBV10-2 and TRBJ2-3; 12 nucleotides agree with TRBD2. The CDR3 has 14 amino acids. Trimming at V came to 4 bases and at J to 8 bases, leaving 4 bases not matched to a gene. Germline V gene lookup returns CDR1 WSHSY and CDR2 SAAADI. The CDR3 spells CASSGLAGDTTQYF. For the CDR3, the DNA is TGCGCCAGCAGTGGACTAGCGGGAGACACTACGCAGTATTTT.